This TCR beta chain stems from a study of beta chain features in type 1 diabetes. The CDR3 runs to 16 residues. J gave up 9 bases and V 6 bases, and 15 bases lay outside the gene matches. Germline V gene lookup returns CDR1 ENHRY and CDR2 SYGVKD. Sequencing targeted expressed TCRB transcripts, as all isolated RNA had been reverse transcribed. Some clones are missing from TCRdb's copy, which holds only in-frame ones; the method was immunoSEQ multiplex PCR. The data show about 740,000 clones, around 15% seen once. Heparinised blood was drawn once per donor, averaging approximately 0.12 L. Stem cell-like memory, regulatory, central memory and naive CD4+ cells were sorted via CD45RO/CCR7/CD25/CD127/CD95/CD27. This clone was found a few times. Antigen: not known. Notes on the study in general: Moderately but significantly shorter TCRB CDR3s were found in Type 1 diabetes patients in all four CD4+ subsets. TCRB repertoires of naive, central memory and Treg cells appeared more similar among patients than among healthy donors. More deletions and fewer insertions at VDJ junctions were found in patients with type 1 diabetes.

The source material was naive CD4+ T cells from blood. This chain uses TRBV10-3 with TRBJ1-3; 9 positions agree with TRBD1. This sequence originates from a man in his late teens or twenties with type 1 diabetes. CDR3: CAISAGTGPSARTIYF. The CDR3 DNA reads TGTGCCATCAGCGCCGGGACAGGGCCGTCCGCCCGCACCATATATTTT.